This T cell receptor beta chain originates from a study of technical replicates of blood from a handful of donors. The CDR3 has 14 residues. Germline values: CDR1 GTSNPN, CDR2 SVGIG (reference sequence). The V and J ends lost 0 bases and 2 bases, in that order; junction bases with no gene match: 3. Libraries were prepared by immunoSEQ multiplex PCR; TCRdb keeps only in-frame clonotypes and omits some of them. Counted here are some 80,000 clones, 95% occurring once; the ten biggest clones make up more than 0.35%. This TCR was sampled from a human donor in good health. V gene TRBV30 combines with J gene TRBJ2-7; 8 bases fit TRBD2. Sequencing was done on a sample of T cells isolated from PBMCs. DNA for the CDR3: TGTGCCTGGAGTGTCGGGACTAGTGCCTACGAGCAGTACTTC. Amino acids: CAWSVGTSAYEQYF.